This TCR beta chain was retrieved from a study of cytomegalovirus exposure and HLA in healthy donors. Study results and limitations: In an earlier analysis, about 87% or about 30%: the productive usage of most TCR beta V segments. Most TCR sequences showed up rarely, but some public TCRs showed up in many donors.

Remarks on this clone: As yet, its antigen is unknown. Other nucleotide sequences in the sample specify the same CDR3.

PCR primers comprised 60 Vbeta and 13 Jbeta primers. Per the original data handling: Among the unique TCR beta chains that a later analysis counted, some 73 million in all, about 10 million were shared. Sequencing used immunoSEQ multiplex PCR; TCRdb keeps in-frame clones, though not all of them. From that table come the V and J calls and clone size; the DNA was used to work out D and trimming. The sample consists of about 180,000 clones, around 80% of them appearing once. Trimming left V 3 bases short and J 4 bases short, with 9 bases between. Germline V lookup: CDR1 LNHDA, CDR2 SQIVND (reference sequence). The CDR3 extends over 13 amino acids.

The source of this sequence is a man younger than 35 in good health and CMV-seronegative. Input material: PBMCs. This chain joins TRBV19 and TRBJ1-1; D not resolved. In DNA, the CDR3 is TGTGCCAGTAGTATCCGGGTCGGCACTGAAGCTTTCTTT. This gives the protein CASSIRVGTEAFF.